This TCR beta chain was sequenced in a study of technical replicates of blood from a few donors. Germline V CDR1 and CDR2: SGHRS, YFSETQ. The germline V and J ends were trimmed by 5 bases and 2 bases, with 13 bases remaining between them. This CDR3 region has 14 residues. The table came from immunoSEQ multiplex PCR; TCRdb's copy has only in-frame clones and leaves some out. The sample holds approximately 100,000 clones; around 95% are singletons and the top ten take roughly 0.2%. The sample consisted of T cells isolated from PBMCs. The chain links TRBV5-1 to TRBJ2-5; a possible D gene is TRBD2 (6 bases). The source is a human donor in good health. DNA for the CDR3: TGCGCCAGCAGTTACGGGACTGTACAAGAGACCCAGTACTTC. Protein: CASSYGTVQETQYF.